This is a list of T cell receptor beta chains from one sample in a study of CD8 T cells in ankylosing spondylitis. MiXCR was run by TCRdb on the 5' RACE reads, yielding one entry per CDR3 protein. The table records some 85,000 distinct CDR3 sequences, 9% of them present only once. Sequencing was done on a sample of blood, either unsorted or a sorted T cell fraction (not recorded which). Source of these receptors: a male donor with ankylosing spondylitis. CDR3s include the opening cysteine and the closing phenylalanine or tryptophan. The order of the fields is clone size, D gene, V gene, J gene, CDR3 DNA, CDR3 protein. The D gene is left open where the match is weak. Clone size is shown for a subset of rows, as once, few, many or a class of expanded clone.

clone size: few; D gene: -; V gene: TRBV25-1; J gene: TRBJ1-2; CDR3 DNA: TGTGCCAGCAGTCCCCCCGGGACCGCGGTCTATGGCTACACCTTC; CDR3 protein: CASSPPGTAVYGYTF
clone size: -; D gene: -; V gene: TRBV3-1; J gene: TRBJ2-1; CDR3 DNA: TGTGCCAGCAGCCAAGCCCCTTGGCGGGAAGACTACAATGAGCAGTTCTTC; CDR3 protein: CASSQAPWREDYNEQFF
clone size: many; D gene: TRBD1; V gene: TRBV7-6; J gene: TRBJ2-1; CDR3 DNA: TGTGCCAGCAGCTTAGGTGGGGGGACAGGGTCGGATGAGCAGTTCTTC; CDR3 protein: CASSLGGGTGSDEQFF
clone size: -; D gene: -; V gene: TRBV19; J gene: TRBJ1-2; CDR3 DNA: TGTGCCAGTAGTACCCGTGGGGCTGGCTATGGCTACACCTTC; CDR3 protein: CASSTRGAGYGYTF
clone size: few; D gene: TRBD1; V gene: TRBV3-1; J gene: TRBJ1-1; CDR3 DNA: TGTGCCAGCAGCCGTACAGGGGTTGGGACCACTGAAGCTTTCTTT; CDR3 protein: CASSRTGVGTTEAFF
clone size: few; D gene: -; V gene: TRBV20-1; J gene: TRBJ2-5; CDR3 DNA: TGCAGTGCTAGTTCTTATCTGGAGTCGATGGAAGAGACCCAGTACTTC; CDR3 protein: CSASSYLESMEETQYF
clone size: -; D gene: TRBD2; V gene: TRBV9; J gene: TRBJ2-1; CDR3 DNA: TGTGCCAGCCGCCGTTTGGCGGGAGGGCCGGATGAGCAGTTCTTC; CDR3 protein: CASRRLAGGPDEQFF
clone size: many; D gene: -; V gene: TRBV5-8; J gene: TRBJ1-2; CDR3 DNA: TGTGCCAGCTCGACAGCGCCTGGGGACTATGGCTACACCTTC; CDR3 protein: CASSTAPGDYGYTF
clone size: -; D gene: -; V gene: TRBV4-2; J gene: TRBJ1-4; CDR3 DNA: TGTGCCAGCAGCCAAGAAGGGGCAGGAGAGCCCGAAAAACTGTTTTTT; CDR3 protein: CASSQEGAGEPEKLFF
clone size: few; D gene: -; V gene: TRBV7-8; J gene: TRBJ2-3; CDR3 DNA: TGTGCCAGCAGCTCGTCTTGGGATACGCAGTATTTT; CDR3 protein: CASSSSWDTQYF
clone size: many; D gene: -; V gene: TRBV5-1; J gene: TRBJ1-5; CDR3 DNA: TGCGCCAGCAGCTTCTCTCGGCGGGATAGCAATCAGCCCCAGCATTTT; CDR3 protein: CASSFSRRDSNQPQHF
clone size: -; D gene: TRBD1; V gene: TRBV10-2; J gene: TRBJ2-5; CDR3 DNA: TGCGCCACTACAGGGGGAGAGACCCAGTACTTC; CDR3 protein: CATTGGETQYF
clone size: -; D gene: -; V gene: TRBV19; J gene: TRBJ2-1; CDR3 DNA: TGTGCCAGTAGTATGGGGGGCCCCCCCCGGCTAACGTACAATGAGCAGTTCTTC; CDR3 protein: CASSMGGPPRLTYNEQFF
clone size: few; D gene: -; V gene: TRBV4-1; J gene: TRBJ2-1; CDR3 DNA: TGCGCCAGCAGCCAAGGGTCGTCACTAGCCCCCTCCTACAATGAGCAGTTCTTC; CDR3 protein: CASSQGSSLAPSYNEQFF
clone size: -; D gene: -; V gene: TRBV19; J gene: TRBJ2-2; CDR3 DNA: TGTGCCAGTAGTATTTGGGGGGCGAACACCGGGGAGCTGTTTTTT; CDR3 protein: CASSIWGANTGELFF
clone size: -; D gene: TRBD2; V gene: TRBV6-4; J gene: TRBJ2-3; CDR3 DNA: TGTGCCAGCAGTGTTGCGGGGGGAGAGTCAGATACGCAGTATTTT; CDR3 protein: CASSVAGGESDTQYF
clone size: -; D gene: -; V gene: TRBV3-1; J gene: TRBJ2-1; CDR3 DNA: TGTGCCAGCAGCCAAGAAGGCGCCTACTCCTACAATGAGCAGTTCTTC; CDR3 protein: CASSQEGAYSYNEQFF
clone size: many; D gene: -; V gene: TRBV15; J gene: TRBJ1-5; CDR3 DNA: TGTGCCACCAGGCTACCGGAGAGCAATCAGCCCCAGCATTTT; CDR3 protein: CATRLPESNQPQHF
clone size: few; D gene: TRBD2; V gene: TRBV7-6; J gene: TRBJ2-1; CDR3 DNA: TGTGCCAGCAGCCCCCAGGCGGGAGGGACGTACAATGAGCAGTTCTTC; CDR3 protein: CASSPQAGGTYNEQFF
clone size: -; D gene: -; V gene: TRBV4-1; J gene: TRBJ1-5; CDR3 DNA: TGCGCCACCGAGTCGACATTTAGCAATCAGCCCCAGCATTTT; CDR3 protein: CATESTFSNQPQHF
clone size: many; D gene: TRBD1; V gene: TRBV13; J gene: TRBJ2-7; CDR3 DNA: TGTGCCAGCAGCCCCGGGACGGGGACAGACGAGCAGTACTTC; CDR3 protein: CASSPGTGTDEQYF
clone size: many; D gene: -; V gene: TRBV12-3/TRBV12-4; J gene: TRBJ1-2; CDR3 DNA: TGTGCCAGCAGTCCCCGGGGGGGTGAGATCTATGGCTACACCTTC; CDR3 protein: CASSPRGGEIYGYTF